This TCR beta chain was found in a study of blood T cell repertoires in COVID-19. Whole-study context: The United States, Italy and Spain supplied acute and convalescent COVID-19 samples. Nucleic acid was either cDNA or gDNA, and it came from T cells, B-cell-depleted T cells, or PBMCs.

CDR1 is SGHDN and CDR2 is FVKESK in the germline V gene. The CDR3 has 13 amino acids. V was trimmed by 0 bases and J by 3 bases, leaving 3 bases between them. Clones were read by immunoSEQ multiplex PCR, and TCRdb kept only the in-frame ones, dropping some. The data contain under 300,000 clones, about 90% of them singletons. This clonotype was obtained from a woman aged 60-75 years with COVID-19, enrolled during active disease. The sequencing sample was made of peripheral blood. The chain links TRBV14 to TRBJ1-5; D unresolved. As DNA, the CDR3 is TGTGCCAGCAGCCAAGACATCAATCAGCCCCAGCATTTT. It encodes CASSQDINQPQHF.